This T cell receptor (beta chain) was profiled in a study of blood T cells in healthy people across ages. Through a sample-barcoded 5' primer and a J-beta primer mix, a second PCR was run for roughly 6 to 12 cycles. TCRdb re-called the 5' RACE reads with MiXCR, one entry per CDR3 protein. The table records about 970,000 distinct CDR3 sequences, just over 50% of them present only once. The V gene end was trimmed by 6 bases and the J gene end by 6 bases; junction bases not matched to a gene: 11. The CDR3 has 16 residues. The draw of peripheral blood yielded approximately 11 milliliters from each donor.

The rearrangement links TRBV12-3 or TRBV12-4 to TRBJ1-4, with 9 bases matching TRBD1. This receptor was taken from a woman aged 55-75 years in good health. What was sequenced was blood. This CDR3 is CASSAAVGQGYEKLFF. The CDR3 bases are TGTGCCAGCAGCGCCGCCGTGGGACAGGGTTATGAAAAACTGTTTTTT.